One and the same sample provided the 21 T cell receptor beta chains below, sequenced in a study of blood T cell repertoires in COVID-19. Generated by immunoSEQ multiplex PCR, the TCRdb table keeps only in-frame clones and is missing some. The table shows around 81,000 clones, with roughly 86% occurring only once. The sequencing input was peripheral blood. These receptors originate from a woman aged 60-75 years with acute or convalescent COVID-19.

This chain connects TRBV10-3 to TRBJ1-2; TRBD1 aligns across 9 bases. V shed 0 bases, J shed 3 bases, and the junction held 2 bases outside the gene matches. This CDR3 region has 15 residues. CDR1 and CDR2 (germline): ENHRY, SYGVKD. This CDR3 is CAISESTGGDYGYTF. CDR3 sequence (DNA): TGTGCCATCAGTGAGTCAACAGGGGGCGACTATGGCTACACCTTC.

This rearrangement joins TRBV9 to TRBJ1-1; 7 nucleotides match TRBD1. Trimming at V came to 3 bases and at J to 7 bases, leaving 9 bases not matched to a gene. This CDR3 is 14 amino acids long. Germline CDR1 SGDLS, CDR2 YYNGEE. The CDR3 spells CASSASGTDDEAFF. The DNA of the CDR3 is TGTGCCAGCAGCGCGTCAGGGACAGATGATGAAGCTTTCTTT.

This clone appeared a few times. This sequence joins TRBV11-2 and TRBJ2-7; the match to TRBD1 covers 8 bases. Germline V CDR1 and CDR2: SGHAT, FQNNGV. This CDR3 region has 12 residues. With V trimmed by 8 bases and J by 2 bases, 2 bases remained unmatched. CDR3 nucleotides: TGTGCCAGCCAGGGGGCCACCTACGAGCAGTACTTC. The encoded protein is CASQGATYEQYF.

The chain couples TRBV18 to TRBJ2-1, with 10 positions matching TRBD2. This CDR3 has 16 amino acids. V lost 3 bases to trimming and J lost 2 bases; unmatched junction nucleotides: 4. CDR1 and CDR2 (germline): KGHSH, LQKENI. This CDR3 is CASSPPLAGTYNEQFF. Here the CDR3 DNA reads TGTGCCAGCTCACCCCCACTAGCGGGAACCTACAATGAGCAGTTCTTC.

V is TRBV28 and J is TRBJ1-1; no definite D call. Germline lookup yields CDR1 MDHEN and CDR2 SYDVKM. The CDR3 spans 14 residues. The V end lost 5 bases, the J end lost 0 bases, and 10 bases lay between the germline ends. CDR3 sequence (DNA): TGTGCCAGCAGTCCCCGGGAGATGAACACTGAAGCTTTCTTT. Its translation: CASSPREMNTEAFF. Full variable domain (missing parts from reference TRBV28 and TRBJ1-1): DVKVTQSSRYLVKRTGEKVFLECVQDMDHENMFWYRQDPGLGLRLIYFSYDVKMKEKGDIPEGYSVSREKKERFSLILESASTNQTSMYLCASSPREMNTEAFFGQGTRLTVV.

The chain employs TRBV7-2 and TRBJ1-4; 10 positions match TRBD1. CDR1 is SGHTA, CDR2 FQGNSA, per germline. The CDR3 sequence is 15 residues long. Trimming at V came to 0 bases and at J to 8 bases, leaving 3 bases not matched to a gene. The DNA of the CDR3 is TGTGCCAGCAGCTTAGCTAGGGACAGGGGAGAAAAACTGTTTTTT. Translating gives CASSLARDRGEKLFF.

V usage is TRBV9 and J usage is TRBJ1-5, with 9 bases fitting TRBD1. This CDR3 is 18 amino acids long. CDR1 is SGDLS, CDR2 YYNGEE, per germline. The V segment lost 1 base and the J segment 5 bases; nucleotides outside the gene matches: 13. The CDR3 DNA reads TGTGCCAGCAGCGTATCATGGTTAGTACAGGGGGCGGATCAGCCCCAGCATTTT. This encodes CASSVSWLVQGADQPQHF.

This chain joins TRBV7-9 and TRBJ2-5; unclear D gene. Looked up from germline, CDR1 is SEHNR and CDR2 is FQNEAQ (reference sequence). Trimming removed 5 bases from V and 5 bases from J, with 21 bases in between. The length of the CDR3 is 16 residues. The CDR3 spells CASSPHLLAGGETQYF. The CDR3 nucleotides read TGTGCCAGCAGCCCGCACCTTTTGGCAGGTGGGGAGACCCAGTACTTC.

The chain uses TRBV28 and TRBJ1-2; the D gene is possibly TRBD1 (5 bases). This CDR3 is built from 14 residues. V lost 2 bases and J 8 bases, leaving 15 bases between the germline ends. Germline CDR1 reads MDHEN; CDR2 reads SYDVKM. CDR3 nucleotides: TGTGCCAGCAGTTTACGCCCTTATCGGGGGGGCTACACCTTC. Amino acids: CASSLRPYRGGYTF.

The rearrangement links TRBV5-6 to TRBJ2-6; tentative D call: TRBD1 (6 bases). This CDR3 contains 16 residues. V lost 4 bases, J lost 0 bases, and 11 bases lay in between. In germline, CDR1 is SGHDT, CDR2 YYEEEE. The CDR3 is CASSGRTASGANVLTF. CDR3 nucleotides: TGTGCCAGCAGCGGACGGACAGCCTCTGGGGCCAACGTCCTGACTTTC.

This clone was seen a handful of times. This chain uses TRBV7-2 with TRBJ2-2; D may be TRBD1 (6 bases). The CDR3 has 14 residues. Germline V gives CDR1 SGHTA, CDR2 FQGNSA. The V and J ends lost 3 bases and 8 bases respectively, with 13 bases between them. The CDR3 DNA is TGTGCCAGCAGCTTCTTACCCGGGACAGGGGAGCTGTTTTTT. This encodes CASSFLPGTGELFF.

The chain joins TRBV2 to TRBJ2-1; 12 nucleotides align to TRBD2. V was pared by 6 bases and J by 2 bases, with 5 bases of the junction left unmatched. Per germline, CDR1 SNHLY and CDR2 FYNNEI. The CDR3 length is 16 residues. Here the CDR3 reads CASRGGTSGPYNEQFF. The CDR3 DNA reads TGTGCCAGCAGAGGGGGGACTAGCGGGCCCTACAATGAGCAGTTCTTC.

The chain carries TRBV29-1 and TRBJ1-5; 11 nucleotides agree with TRBD1. V trimming: 4 bases; J trimming: 4 bases; junction bases outside the gene matches: 3. The CDR3 loop spans 14 amino acids. Germline V gene data show CDR1 as SQVTM and CDR2 as ANQGSEA. CDR3 bases: TGCAGCGTTGTAGGGACAGGGGGAAATCAGCCCCAGCATTTT. Translating gives CSVVGTGGNQPQHF.

The chain carries TRBV7-3 and TRBJ2-1; D is uncertain. CDR1 and CDR2 from the germline V gene are SGHTA and FQGTGA. CDR3 length: 14 amino acids. The ends were cut back, 0 bases at V and 5 bases at J, with 8 bases in the middle. CDR3 DNA sequence: TGTGCCAGCAGCTTAACATCAACAAACAATGAGCAGTTCTTC. The encoded protein is CASSLTSTNNEQFF.

This rearrangement joins TRBV5-4 to TRBJ1-1; D is undetermined. The CDR3 has 13 residues. Between the trimmed V and J ends, which lost 2 bases and 0 bases, there was a span of 5 bases. Germline-derived CDR1 and CDR2 are SGHNT and YYREEE (reference sequence). For the CDR3, the DNA is TGTGCCAGCAGCTTATCAGTGAACACTGAAGCTTTCTTT. Residues: CASSLSVNTEAFF. Supplemented by reference TRBV5-4 and TRBJ1-1, the full variable domain reads ETGVTQSPTHLIKTRGQQVTLRCSSQSGHNTVSWYQQALGQGPQFIFQYYREEENGRGNFPPRFSGLQFPNYSSELNVNALELDDSALYLCASSLSVNTEAFFGQGTRLTVV.

This chain connects TRBV28 to TRBJ2-5; TRBD1 is a possible D gene (5 bases). Trimming left V 6 bases short and J 4 bases short, with 9 bases between. The CDR3 extends over 12 amino acids. Per the germline V gene, CDR1 is MDHEN and CDR2 is SYDVKM. Here the CDR3 DNA reads TGTGCCAGCAGCCTAAGGGGAGAGACCCAGTACTTC. As protein: CASSLRGETQYF.

V gene TRBV19 combines with J gene TRBJ2-2, with a possible D match to TRBD2 (6 bases). Germline assignment: CDR1 LNHDA and CDR2 SQIVND (reference sequence). The CDR3 contains 14 residues. V gave up 5 bases and J gave up 4 bases, with 11 bases separating them. Written as DNA, the CDR3 is TGTGCCAGTAGTCCGGCGACTAGCACCGGGGAGCTGTTTTTT. Its translation is CASSPATSTGELFF.

V gene TRBV12-3 or TRBV12-4 combines with J gene TRBJ1-1; D uncertain. Trimming cost V 4 bases and J 0 bases, with 6 bases left between them. The length of the CDR3 is 13 residues. The CDR3 here is CASSSYVNTEAFF. CDR3 bases: TGTGCCAGCAGTTCCTACGTGAACACTGAAGCTTTCTTT.

The V call is TRBV5-4, the J call TRBJ2-7; a possible D gene is TRBD1 (6 bases). The CDR3 is 15 amino acids. The germline V and J ends were trimmed by 0 bases and 2 bases, with 12 bases remaining between them. CDR1 is SGHNT and CDR2 is YYREEE in the germline V gene (reference sequence). The CDR3 is CASSLARGSAYEQYF. The CDR3, as DNA: TGTGCCAGCAGCTTGGCCAGGGGTTCGGCCTACGAGCAGTACTTC.

This chain links TRBV7-2 with TRBJ2-3; 15 positions match TRBD2. V was clipped by 5 bases and J by 0 bases; unmatched bases: 3. The CDR3 is 17 amino acids. CDR1 is SGHTA and CDR2 is FQGNSA in the germline V gene. CDR3: CASSGLAGGSSTDTQYF. CDR3 nucleotide sequence: TGTGCCAGCAGCGGACTAGCGGGGGGGTCTAGCACAGATACGCAGTATTTT.

The chain joins TRBV2 to TRBJ2-5; 8 bases align to TRBD2. This CDR3 comprises 13 residues. V was pared by 5 bases and J by 4 bases, with 3 bases of the junction left unmatched. Germline V CDR1 and CDR2: SNHLY, FYNNEI. The CDR3 reads CASSTGGAETQYF. The CDR3 DNA follows: TGTGCCAGCAGTACCGGGGGGGCAGAGACCCAGTACTTC. The full variable domain, in which reference TRBV2 and TRBJ2-5 provide the parts outside the CDR3, is EPEVTQTPSHQVTQMGQEVILRCVPISNHLYFYWYRQILGQKVEFLVSFYNNEISEKSEIFDDQFSVERPDGSNFTLKIRSTKLEDSAMYFCASSTGGAETQYFGPGTRLLVL.